This T cell receptor (beta chain) derives from a study of T-cell reconstitution after alpha-beta-depleted transplantation in children. Per germline, CDR1 SGHRS and CDR2 YFSETQ. The CDR3 runs to 14 residues. V was clipped by 0 bases and J by 10 bases, with 11 bases between them. General observations from the study: Several hundred rapidly expanded clones from non-depleted graft cells reportedly supplied alpha-beta T cells about two months post-transplant. At the one-year point after transplant, T-cell counts and TCRbeta diversity were found to come mostly from T cells that had been newly produced.

This clonotype was observed a few times. The antigen is undetermined. Unique molecular identifiers tagged the TCRbeta library. TCRdb reprocessed the PCR reads with MiXCR, giving one entry per CDR3 protein. This table holds about 980,000 distinct CDR3 sequences, about 29% found once. The sequenced sample was PBMCs, mostly from graft donor cells, obtained 360 days after TCRalphabeta/CD19-depleted stem cell transplant. V usage is TRBV5-1 and J usage is TRBJ1-6; D is unclear. The receptor comes from a boy in the first two years of life who had a stem cell transplant for SCID, so the T cells may come from the graft donor. CDR3 protein: CASSLDTKGSPLHF. The CDR3 coding sequence is TGCGCCAGCAGCTTGGATACAAAAGGATCACCCCTCCACTTT.